This T cell receptor (beta chain) was documented in a study of blood T cell repertoires in COVID-19. About the study: Samples representing acute and convalescent COVID-19 were sourced from the United States, Italy and Spain.

The CDR3 is 13 residues long. V was cut by 6 bases and J by 0 bases, with 8 bases left in between. Germline V gives CDR1 MDHEN, CDR2 SYDVKM. Repertoires were generated with immunoSEQ multiplex PCR, while TCRdb's copy carries only in-frame clones and drops some. The sample includes some 200,000 clones, roughly nine tenths of them seen just once. This clone was seen a single time. Sequenced material: PBMCs or T cells enriched from blood (not recorded which). The receptor was derived from a woman between 18 and 29 years old in a cohort exposed to, infected with or recovered from COVID-19 (not recorded which). The V call is TRBV28, the J call TRBJ1-1; maybe TRBD1 (5 bases). CDR3 coding DNA: TGTGCCAGCAGGATGACAGTGAACACTGAAGCTTTCTTT. This translates into CASRMTVNTEAFF.